This is a list of T cell receptor beta chains from one sample in a study of blood T cells in healthy people across ages. TCRdb reanalysed the 5' RACE reads using MiXCR and keeps one entry per CDR3 protein. The sample consists of around 940,000 distinct CDR3 sequences, roughly 51% of them appearing once. The sequenced sample was blood. The receptors originated from an older woman in good health. The CDR3 runs from the conserved cysteine through the conserved F or W. Fields, in order: J gene, V gene, clone size, D gene, CDR3 protein, CDR3 DNA. The D gene is left open where the match is weak. Size is stated for part of the rows, as once, few or many counts, or as a class when the clone is expanded.

>TRBJ2-1|TRBV30|-|TRBD2
CAWSPRLAGGPYNEQFF
TGTGCCTGGAGCCCGAGACTAGCGGGAGGGCCCTACAATGAGCAGTTCTTC
>TRBJ1-2|TRBV6-6|-|-
CASFQGSYGYTF
TGTGCCAGCTTTCAGGGCAGCTATGGCTACACCTTC
>TRBJ2-3|TRBV12-3/TRBV12-4|-|TRBD2
CASSFRLLARLSTDTQYF
TGTGCCAGCAGTTTTCGATTACTAGCGAGATTAAGCACAGATACGCAGTATTTT
>TRBJ1-2|TRBV12-3/TRBV12-4|few|TRBD1
CASSPSRDRPANYGYTF
TGTGCCAGCAGTCCAAGCCGGGACAGGCCAGCTAACTATGGCTACACCTTC
>TRBJ2-4|TRBV28|few|TRBD2
CASSPIEGGPNLAKNIQYF
TGTGCCAGCAGTCCTATTGAGGGAGGGCCCAATCTAGCCAAAAACATTCAGTACTTC
>TRBJ2-7|TRBV7-2|-|-
CASSFTGVGEQYF
TGTGCCAGCAGCTTCACGGGGGTGGGCGAGCAGTACTTC
>TRBJ2-6|TRBV4-1|few|-
CASSHYLASSGANVLTF
TGCGCCAGCAGCCACTACCTAGCGTCCTCTGGGGCCAACGTCCTGACTTTC
>TRBJ2-7|TRBV5-1|-|-
CASSFVEGYEQYF
TGCGCCAGCAGCTTCGTTGAGGGTTACGAGCAGTACTTC
>TRBJ2-1|TRBV7-2|-|-
CASSWEYKNNEQFF
TGTGCCAGCAGCTGGGAGTACAAGAACAATGAGCAGTTCTTC
>TRBJ2-3|TRBV5-6|few|-
CASSLKTFDTQYF
TGTGCCAGCAGCTTGAAGACCTTCGATACGCAGTATTTT
>TRBJ2-1|TRBV5-1|-|TRBD2
CASRVVTSVNEQFF
TGCGCCAGCAGGGTGGTTACTAGCGTCAATGAGCAGTTCTTC
>TRBJ1-6|TRBV27|-|-
CASSLNSRDPNSPLHF
TGTGCCAGCAGTCTAAATTCACGGGACCCTAATTCACCCCTCCACTTT
>TRBJ1-5|TRBV2|once|-
CASRPSGNQPQHF
TGTGCCAGCAGGCCCTCGGGCAATCAGCCCCAGCATTTT
>TRBJ2-4|TRBV28|few|-
CASRTGTYIQYF
TGTGCCAGCAGAACCGGGACTTACATTCAGTACTTC
>TRBJ2-2|TRBV7-2|few|-
CASSLTVNTGELFF
TGTGCCAGCAGCCTAACAGTTAACACCGGGGAGCTGTTTTTT
>TRBJ2-5|TRBV12-3/TRBV12-4|-|TRBD2
CASSLNPLETSGPYNEQYF
TGTGCCAGCAGCTTAAACCCCCTTGAGACTAGCGGACCCTACAATGAGCAGTACTTC
>TRBJ2-3|TRBV6-2/TRBV6-3|few|-
CASSLELLKGTQYF
TGTGCCAGCAGCCTCGAACTGCTAAAGGGCACGCAGTATTTT
>TRBJ1-2|TRBV2|few|-
CASSEQVTDGYTF
TGTGCCAGCAGTGAGCAGGTTACAGATGGCTACACCTTC
>TRBJ2-3|TRBV20-1|-|-
CSARDTLHTDTQYF
TGCAGTGCTAGAGATACCCTCCACACAGATACGCAGTATTTT
>TRBJ2-1|TRBV12-3/TRBV12-4|-|TRBD2
CASTAPSGNEQFF
TGTGCCAGCACCGCCCCTAGCGGTAATGAGCAGTTCTTC
>TRBJ2-1|TRBV20-1|-|TRBD1
CSANPGQGSYNEQFF
TGCAGTGCCAACCCGGGACAGGGTTCCTACAATGAGCAGTTCTTC
>TRBJ1-2|TRBV29-1|-|-
CSVEQHAGVNYGYTF
TGCAGCGTTGAACAACACGCAGGGGTAAACTATGGCTACACCTTC
>TRBJ1-2|TRBV14|-|-
CASSAGVTRANYGYTF
TGTGCCAGCAGCGCTGGGGTAACAAGAGCTAACTATGGCTACACCTTC
>TRBJ2-7|TRBV30|-|-
CAWLSNSRPYEQYF
TGTGCCTGGCTTAGTAACTCTCGACCGTACGAGCAGTACTTC
>TRBJ1-5|TRBV28|-|-
CASSNIKTDRKNQPQHF
TGTGCCAGCAGCAATATCAAGACCGACAGGAAAAATCAGCCCCAGCATTTT
>TRBJ2-2|TRBV29-1|-|-
CRVGTSNTGELFF
TGCCGCGTCGGGACATCAAACACCGGGGAGCTGTTTTTT
>TRBJ1-1|TRBV9|-|-
CASSGTPGFMNTEAFF
TGTGCCAGCAGCGGGACCCCAGGATTCATGAACACTGAAGCTTTCTTT
>TRBJ2-3|TRBV6-2/TRBV6-3|-|-
CASRSSGTGTDTQYF
TGTGCCAGCAGATCGTCCGGGACGGGCACAGATACGCAGTATTTT
>TRBJ2-1|TRBV5-1|-|-
CASSLGQGGTNEQFF
TGCGCCAGCAGCTTGGGGCAGGGAGGTACCAATGAGCAGTTCTTC
>TRBJ2-7|TRBV20-1|-|-
CSAFQTYEQYF
TGCAGTGCCTTCCAAACCTACGAGCAGTACTTC
>TRBJ2-2|TRBV30|-|TRBD2
CAWKREYYTGELFF
TGTGCCTGGAAGCGGGAGTACTACACCGGGGAGCTGTTTTTT
>TRBJ2-6|TRBV18|once|TRBD1
CASSSGTGYPSGANVLTF
TGTGCCAGCTCATCCGGGACAGGGTATCCTTCTGGGGCCAACGTCCTGACTTTC
>TRBJ2-1|TRBV7-2|-|-
CASSPLRRASYNEQFF
TGTGCCAGCAGCCCTCTACGGAGGGCCTCCTACAATGAGCAGTTCTTC
>TRBJ2-1|TRBV10-3|-|-
CAISEPHATLYEQFF
TGTGCCATCAGTGAGCCGCACGCTACTTTATATGAGCAGTTCTTC
>TRBJ2-7|TRBV9|few|-
CAGVTGAPQFYEQYF
TGTGCCGGGGTAACAGGCGCTCCTCAATTCTACGAGCAGTACTTC
>TRBJ1-1|TRBV2|-|-
CASSEREGRADTEAFF
TGTGCCAGCAGTGAGAGGGAGGGGCGGGCGGACACTGAAGCTTTCTTT
>TRBJ2-7|TRBV4-1|once|TRBD2
CASSQDASGRWEQYF
TGCGCCAGCAGCCAAGATGCTAGCGGGAGATGGGAGCAGTACTTC
>TRBJ1-4|TRBV20-1|-|-
CSARDNWGLYEKLFF
TGCAGTGCTAGAGATAACTGGGGGCTCTATGAAAAACTGTTTTTT
>TRBJ2-3|TRBV4-2|-|-
CASSQRLGEADTQYF
TGTGCCAGCAGCCAGAGACTTGGTGAGGCAGATACGCAGTATTTT
>TRBJ2-1|TRBV25-1|few|-
CASRDRGEAQEQFF
TGTGCCAGCAGGGATAGGGGGGAGGCTCAAGAGCAGTTCTTC
>TRBJ2-5|TRBV9|-|TRBD2
CASSTGLAGFGETQYF
TGTGCCAGCAGCACAGGACTAGCGGGATTCGGAGAGACCCAGTACTTC
>TRBJ2-7|TRBV5-5|-|-
CASSLVEFSPHEQYF
TGTGCCAGCAGCTTGGTAGAATTTTCCCCCCACGAGCAGTACTTC